These T cell receptor beta chains were read from a single sample in a study of blood T cell repertoires in COVID-19. The method was immunoSEQ multiplex PCR; TCRdb's version includes in-frame clones alone and lacks a portion of them. The table shows roughly 180,000 clones, with 82% occurring only once. Material for sequencing was PBMCs or T cells enriched from blood (not recorded which). The receptors were sampled from a man in his 60s who had recovered from COVID-19. Both conserved end residues are part of each CDR3. D genes are given only for firm matches. Expanded clones get a size class; other rows say once, few or many, or leave the size out.

d_call j_call v_call clone_size cdr3_nt cdr3_aa
NA TRBJ2-1 TRBV7-3 once TGTGCCAGCAGCACGACCGGACTCACCCCCCATGAGCAGTTCTTC CASSTTGLTPHEQFF
TRBD1 TRBJ2-1 TRBV9 NA TGTGCCAGCAGCCGACAGGGTTTCGGGGACAATGAGCAGTTCTTC CASSRQGFGDNEQFF
NA TRBJ1-4 TRBV30 NA TGTGCCTGGACCCGTTCAGGCTTGGCTAATGAAAAACTGTTTTTT CAWTRSGLANEKLFF
NA TRBJ1-2 TRBV27 NA TGTGCCAGCAGTTTATTGAACGGGGGAGATGGCTACACCTTC CASSLLNGGDGYTF
NA TRBJ1-4 TRBV5-4 once TGTGCCAGCAGCAAGGGGGGGCAGGAAAAACTGTTTTTT CASSKGGQEKLFF
NA TRBJ1-2 TRBV19 NA TGTGCCAGTAGTATAGGGCCAGGGCTTGGCTACACCTTC CASSIGPGLGYTF
NA TRBJ1-2 TRBV19 NA TGTGCCAGTAGTATAGAAACAGGGACTAACTATGGCTACACCTTC CASSIETGTNYGYTF
NA TRBJ2-7 TRBV3-1/TRBV3-2 NA TGTGCCAGCAGCCAAGAAAGTGGTCGGTACGAGCAGTACTTC CASSQESGRYEQYF
TRBD1 TRBJ2-3 TRBV11-2 NA TGTGCCAGCAGCTTAGGCCCCAGGGGGCAAGATACGCAGTATTTT CASSLGPRGQDTQYF
NA TRBJ1-2 TRBV21-1 NA TGTGCCAGCAGCAAGAGAGACAGGGGATTGATCGACTATGGCTACACCTTC CASSKRDRGLIDYGYTF
TRBD1 TRBJ1-1 TRBV6-1 NA TGTGCCAGCAGTGATTTGGGACAGCCGAACACTGAAGCTTTCTTT CASSDLGQPNTEAFF
TRBD1 TRBJ1-1 TRBV19 NA TGTGCCAGTAGTGGTACCCTCCTCATAGGGGGCTCGAACACTGAAGCTTTCTTT CASSGTLLIGGSNTEAFF
TRBD2 TRBJ2-7 TRBV19 NA TGTGCCAGTAGTCCCGGGACTAGCGGGGACTACGAGCAGTACTTC CASSPGTSGDYEQYF
NA TRBJ2-1 TRBV6-5 NA TGTGCCAGCAGAAAGACAGGATTCTCCTACAATGAGCAGTTCTTC CASRKTGFSYNEQFF
TRBD1 TRBJ1-5 TRBV7-2 NA TGTGCCAGCAGCTGGTCGGGACAGGCGGGGCAGCCCCAGCATTTT CASSWSGQAGQPQHF
NA TRBJ1-5 TRBV2 NA TGTGCCAGCAGTGGCAGGGACAATCAGCCCCAGCATTTT CASSGRDNQPQHF
TRBD1 TRBJ2-1 TRBV11-1 NA TGTGCCAGCAGCTCTGACAGGGGTAGCTCCTACAATGAGCAGTTCTTC CASSSDRGSSYNEQFF
NA TRBJ1-6 TRBV9 NA TGTGCCAGCAGCGTAGCAGAATATAATTCACCCCTCCACTTT CASSVAEYNSPLHF
NA TRBJ2-7 TRBV12-3/TRBV12-4 NA TGTGCCAGCAGTTATGGCAGGGCCTACGAGCAGTACTTC CASSYGRAYEQYF
TRBD1 TRBJ2-1 TRBV10-3 NA TGTGCCATCAGGGGGACAGGGGAGGGCAATGAGCAGTTCTTC CAIRGTGEGNEQFF
NA TRBJ1-2 TRBV4-2 few TGTGCCAGCAGCCAAGGGGCAGCAAACCCTAACTATGGCTACACCTTC CASSQGAANPNYGYTF
TRBD2 TRBJ2-7 TRBV12-5 NA TGTGCTAGTGGTTTGGTACTGGGGGAGGGCTCCGAGCAGTACTTC CASGLVLGEGSEQYF
TRBD2 TRBJ2-3 TRBV5-6 NA TGTGCCAGCAGCCTGTGGACTAGCGGGAGGATCACAGATACGCAGTATTTT CASSLWTSGRITDTQYF
TRBD1 TRBJ2-1 TRBV7-9 NA TGTGCCAGCACCTATCCGGGACAGACCTACAATGAGCAGTTCTTC CASTYPGQTYNEQFF
NA TRBJ2-2 TRBV5-1 NA TGCGCCAGCAGCTTGTCGGAGGGGGCTGGCACCGGGGAGCTGTTTTTT CASSLSEGAGTGELFF
NA TRBJ2-7 TRBV11-2 once TGTGCCAGCAGCTTTAGTACCTACGAGCAGTACTTC CASSFSTYEQYF
NA TRBJ2-7 TRBV24-1 NA TGTGCCACCAGTGACCCGTCCAGGGGCCCCTTTGGAGGCGAGCAGTACTTC CATSDPSRGPFGGEQYF
NA TRBJ1-1 TRBV7-2 NA TGTGCCAGCAGCCTTAGCGGAGGGGACACTGAAGCTTTCTTT CASSLSGGDTEAFF
NA TRBJ1-3 TRBV29-1 NA TGCAGCGGGGGGACAGGAAACACCATATATTTT CSGGTGNTIYF
TRBD1 TRBJ2-1 TRBV14 NA TGTGCCACCGAACCTAAGACCTCGGGACAGGAGCGTCATTACAATGAGCAGTTCTTC CATEPKTSGQERHYNEQFF
TRBD1 TRBJ1-2 TRBV3-1/TRBV3-2 NA TGTGCCAGCAGCCTCGGACAGGGGATTAACTATGGCTACACCTTC CASSLGQGINYGYTF
TRBD1 TRBJ1-6 TRBV19 NA TGTGCCAGTAGTTCGGACAGGAGCTCCTATAATTCACCCCTCCACTTT CASSSDRSSYNSPLHF
TRBD2 TRBJ2-5 TRBV19 once TGTGCCAGTAGTACTCCCGGCGGGAGTCTCGGGAAGACCCAGTACTTC CASSTPGGSLGKTQYF
NA TRBJ1-5 TRBV6-5 NA TGTGCCAGCAGTTACTCGAGTATCGGTAGTGGTCAGCCCCAGCATTTT CASSYSSIGSGQPQHF
NA TRBJ2-1 TRBV11-2 NA TGTGCCAGCAGATCCCGGCAAGGCCAGGATTACAATGAGCAGTTCTTC CASRSRQGQDYNEQFF
NA TRBJ2-5 TRBV28 NA TGTGCCAGCAGTCCACTCTTCGGGGAGCTGGAAGAGACCCAGTACTTC CASSPLFGELEETQYF
TRBD1 TRBJ1-2 TRBV6-5 once TGTGCCAGCGCCAGGGGGCAAAATTATGGCTACACCTTC CASARGQNYGYTF
TRBD1 TRBJ1-4 TRBV9 NA TGTGCCAGCAGCGCTACCCCCGGGACAGGGTACGAAAAACTGTTTTTT CASSATPGTGYEKLFF
TRBD1 TRBJ2-7 TRBV5-1 NA TGCGCCAGCAGCCCTGGGACAGGGGATGGCGAGCAGTACTTC CASSPGTGDGEQYF
TRBD1 TRBJ2-7 TRBV2 NA TGTGCCAGCAGTACTAGGACAGGGAGATACGAGCAGTACTTC CASSTRTGRYEQYF
TRBD2 TRBJ2-1 TRBV7-8 once TGTGCCAGCAGCTTGCTAGCGGGGGGGGGTGAGCAGTTCTTC CASSLLAGGGEQFF
TRBD1 TRBJ2-1 TRBV14 NA TGTGCCAGCAGCTTAGACAGGGCCCGGGTCAATGAGCAGTTCTTC CASSLDRARVNEQFF
NA TRBJ2-1 TRBV28 NA TGTGCCAGCATTACCAGCTCCTACAATGAGCAGTTCTTC CASITSSYNEQFF
TRBD1 TRBJ2-5 TRBV9 NA TGTGCCAGCAGCGCCGCCGGGACAGGGCAAGAGACCCAGTACTTC CASSAAGTGQETQYF
TRBD1 TRBJ2-3 TRBV28 few TGTGCCAGCAGGACCCGTACCGGGACAGGGGACACAGATACGCAGTATTTT CASRTRTGTGDTDTQYF
NA TRBJ2-3 TRBV28 NA TGTGCCAGCAGTCTAAGTGGCACAGATACGCAGTATTTT CASSLSGTDTQYF
NA TRBJ1-3 TRBV28 NA TGTGCCAGCAGTTTAAGCGAAACCGCCGGAAACACCATATATTTT CASSLSETAGNTIYF
TRBD2 TRBJ2-3 TRBV18 NA TGTGCCAGCGTAGCGGGACGCACAGATACGCAGTATTTT CASVAGRTDTQYF
TRBD1 TRBJ1-2 TRBV11-2 NA TGTGCCAGCAGCCCCCGGGGGTGGACAGGGCAAACCTATGGCTACACCTTC CASSPRGWTGQTYGYTF
TRBD1 TRBJ2-2 TRBV28 few TGTGCCAGCTGGGACAGCAACACCGGGGAGCTGTTTTTT CASWDSNTGELFF
TRBD1 TRBJ2-7 TRBV6-5 NA TGTGCCAGCACCCCCCTAGACAGGGCCTACGAGCAGTACTTC CASTPLDRAYEQYF
TRBD2 TRBJ2-2 TRBV27 NA TGTGCCAGCAGTGTAGGACTAGCGGGGAACACCGGGGAGCTGTTTTTT CASSVGLAGNTGELFF
TRBD2 TRBJ2-1 TRBV5-4 NA TGTGCCAGCAGCAATAGCGGGGGGGCCAATGAGCAGTTCTTC CASSNSGGANEQFF
TRBD1 TRBJ2-7 TRBV19 NA TGTGCCAGTGGACAGGGGGTCGAGCAGTACTTC CASGQGVEQYF
NA TRBJ1-3 TRBV3-1/TRBV3-2 NA TGTGCCAGCAGCCATAGTGGACTGAGCTCTGGAAACACCATATATTTT CASSHSGLSSGNTIYF
NA TRBJ2-1 TRBV14 NA TGTGCCAGCAGCCCAGACCCATACAATGAGCAGTTCTTC CASSPDPYNEQFF